The 18 T cell receptor beta chains given below trace back to one sample, sequenced in a study of blood T cell repertoires in COVID-19. Assay used: immunoSEQ multiplex PCR; TCRdb lists only in-frame clones, some missing. The table has fewer than 200,000 clones, about three quarters seen once; the top ten hold more than 25%. Sequenced material: peripheral blood. The receptor source for this set is a woman between 65 and 79 years old with acute or convalescent COVID-19.

The rearrangement links TRBV5-1 to TRBJ2-2, with 8 positions matching TRBD2. Germline CDR1 and CDR2: SGHRS and YFSETQ. The CDR3 covers 15 residues. Trimming took 6 bases from V and 2 from J; bases not matched to a gene: 6. Here the CDR3 reads CASTLAEINTGELFF. CDR3 in DNA: TGCGCCAGCACACTAGCGGAGATTAACACCGGGGAGCTGTTTTTT.

V usage is TRBV11-2 and J usage is TRBJ2-6, with a possible D match to TRBD1 (5 bases). The CDR3 covers 16 residues. Germline assignment: CDR1 SGHAT and CDR2 FQNNGV. The V gene lost 1 base and the J gene lost 2 bases, with 9 bases spanning the gap. The CDR3: CASSLALGAGANVLTF. The CDR3 nucleotides read TGTGCCAGCAGCTTAGCGTTAGGGGCTGGGGCCAACGTCCTGACTTTC. The full variable domain, its missing parts supplied by reference TRBV11-2 and TRBJ2-6, is EAGVAQSPRYKIIEKRQSVAFWCNPISGHATLYWYQQILGQGPKLLIQFQNNGVVDDSQLPKDRFSAERLKGVDSTLKIQPAKLEDSAVYLCASSLALGAGANVLTFGAGSRLTVL.

The CDR3 DNA follows: TGTGCCAGCAGTTTTGGGACAGGCTACACAGATACGCAGTATTTT. It yields the protein CASSFGTGYTDTQYF. The chain is built from TRBV28 and TRBJ2-3, with 8 positions matching TRBD1. The V segment lost 3 bases and the J segment 2 bases; nucleotides outside the gene matches: 4. CDR3 length equals 15 residues. Germline lookup yields CDR1 MDHEN and CDR2 SYDVKM.

The chain combines TRBV2 with TRBJ2-7; D may be TRBD1 (6 bases). V lost 4 bases and J 2 bases, leaving 18 bases between the germline ends. Germline V gives CDR1 SNHLY, CDR2 FYNNEI. This CDR3 has 16 amino acids. CDR3 protein: CASSGLSRQAPYEQYF. CDR3 bases: TGTGCCAGCAGTGGGTTATCGAGACAGGCCCCCTACGAGCAGTACTTC.

The chain employs TRBV11-2 and TRBJ2-7, with TRBD2 identical over 8 bases. Germline V gene sequence: CDR1 SGHAT, CDR2 FQNNGV. CDR3 length: 19 residues. V shed 5 bases and J 5 bases; nucleotides not matched to a gene: 23. The CDR3 region has the DNA TGTGCCAGCAGCCTCGACTTCCGACTAGCGACAGATTCCGTCCACGAGCAGTACTTC. It translates to CASSLDFRLATDSVHEQYF.

This clone was counted between two and nine times. This chain links TRBV14 with TRBJ2-1; maybe TRBD2 (5 bases). This CDR3 is 19 amino acids long. Germline loops: CDR1 SGHDN, CDR2 FVKESK. V lost 0 bases and J lost 0, with 18 bases in between. CDR3 protein: CASSQDRDKRYSSYNEQFF. The CDR3 nucleotides read TGTGCCAGCAGCCAAGATCGGGATAAGCGGTACAGCTCCTACAATGAGCAGTTCTTC.

The J gene is TRBJ2-2, the V gene TRBV10-1, with D maybe TRBD1 (6 bases). Germline V CDR1 and CDR2: WNHNN, SYGVQD (reference sequence). The CDR3 is made up of 13 amino acids. V was clipped by 5 bases and J by 5 bases, with 9 bases between them. CDR3 DNA: TGCGCCAGCAGTCCAAGGGGGACCGGGGAGCTGTTTTTT. Encoded protein: CASSPRGTGELFF.

V usage is TRBV12-3 or TRBV12-4 and J usage is TRBJ1-5; weak D call: TRBD1 (5 bases). CDR3 length: 13 amino acids. V was shortened by 3 bases and J by 9 bases, with 12 bases between the two germline ends. The CDR3 loop is CASSFDRVWPQHF. The CDR3 DNA follows: TGTGCCAGCAGTTTCGACAGAGTTTGGCCCCAGCATTTT.

V and J are TRBV7-9 and TRBJ2-7, with D tentatively TRBD2 (6 bases). V was trimmed by 4 bases and J by 2 bases, leaving 12 bases between them. Germline lookup yields CDR1 SEHNR and CDR2 FQNEAQ (reference sequence). The length of the CDR3 is 14 residues. Here the CDR3 DNA reads TGTGCCAGCAGCTGGGGTAGCGGAACCTACGAGCAGTACTTC. Its translation is CASSWGSGTYEQYF.

This clone was counted between two and nine times. The chain uses TRBV3-1 (or the pseudogene TRBV3-2) and TRBJ2-6, with 13 bases identical to TRBD2. This CDR3 has 18 amino acids. Germline V gene lookup returns CDR1 LGHDT and CDR2 YNNKEL (reference sequence). Trimming at V came to 5 bases and at J to 4 bases, leaving 8 bases not matched to a gene. CDR3: CASSKRGLAGSGANVLTF. CDR3 coding DNA: TGTGCCAGCAGCAAAAGGGGACTAGCGGGATCCGGGGCCAACGTCCTGACTTTC.

The chain recombines TRBV10-3 with TRBJ2-2; 9 bases line up with TRBD2. V lost 6 bases and J lost 7; bases outside the gene matches: 6. The CDR3 is 14 residues long. Germline CDR1 ENHRY, CDR2 SYGVKD. The CDR3 DNA reads TGTGCCATCAGATCTAGCGGGATAGTCGGGGAGCTGTTTTTT. Its translation: CAIRSSGIVGELFF.

This chain uses TRBV6-5 with TRBJ2-1; D might be TRBD2 (5 bases). The CDR3 totals 12 residues. V was pared by 7 bases and J by 13 bases, with 17 bases between. Germline assignment: CDR1 MNHEY and CDR2 SVGAGI. The CDR3 protein is CASTFASTNQFF. CDR3 coding DNA: TGTGCCAGCACTTTCGCCTCGACTAATCAGTTCTTC.

The CDR3 region has the DNA TGCGCCAGCAGCTTGTTTGCGGGAGGCCCCTACAATGAGCAGTTCTTC. Its translation: CASSLFAGGPYNEQFF. This chain links TRBV5-1 with TRBJ2-1; 8 bases agree with TRBD2. The length of the CDR3 is 16 residues. Per the germline V gene, CDR1 is SGHRS and CDR2 is YFSETQ. Unmatched junction bases numbered 5, after V lost 1 base and J lost 2 bases.

The rearrangement joins TRBV7-2 to TRBJ2-3; 7 bases map to TRBD2. Losses at the gene ends were 1 base for V and 1 base for J; bases not matched to a gene: 8. Looked up from germline, CDR1 is SGHTA and CDR2 is FQGNSA. The CDR3 covers 17 residues. Written as DNA, the CDR3 is TGTGCCAGCAGCTTAGACATTGGGGCGGGGGGCACAGATACGCAGTATTTT. Translated: CASSLDIGAGGTDTQYF.

This rearrangement joins TRBV7-9 to TRBJ2-2; D is perhaps TRBD1 (5 bases). Germline V gene sequence: CDR1 SEHNR, CDR2 FQNEAQ (reference sequence). This CDR3 is 19 amino acids long. V lost 2 bases to trimming and J lost 4 bases, with 23 bases between them. CDR3 sequence reads: CASSLSGPRVNRTTGELFF. The CDR3 DNA reads as TGTGCCAGCAGCTTATCAGGTCCCAGGGTAAACCGAACCACCGGGGAGCTGTTTTTT.

This clone was counted a single time. This chain uses TRBV28 with TRBJ1-5; 12 bases line up with TRBD1. The germline V gene has CDR1 MDHEN and CDR2 SYDVKM. The CDR3 has 15 residues. J was trimmed by 6 bases and V by 6 bases; bases with no gene match: 6. The CDR3: CASSLGQGAVQPQHF. As DNA, the CDR3 is TGTGCCAGCAGCCTGGGACAGGGGGCGGTTCAGCCCCAGCATTTT.

The chain employs TRBV9 and TRBJ1-3; the match to TRBD1 covers 7 bases. Per the germline V gene, CDR1 is SGDLS and CDR2 is YYNGEE. V was pared by 0 bases and J by 0 bases, with 3 bases of the junction left unmatched. The CDR3 is made up of 16 amino acids. As DNA, the CDR3 is TGTGCCAGCAGCGTAGGGGGGACAGTCTCTGGAAACACCATATATTTT. Amino acid sequence: CASSVGGTVSGNTIYF.

The chain employs TRBV5-4 and TRBJ1-4, with TRBD1 matching over 7 bases. The germline gives CDR1 SGHNT, CDR2 YYREEE (reference sequence). The V gene end was trimmed by 2 bases and the J gene end by 3 bases; junction bases not matched to a gene: 7. This CDR3 is 16 amino acids long. The CDR3 DNA is TGTGCCAGCAGCTTATATGGAGGGGGCGCTAATGAAAAACTGTTTTTT. Its translation is CASSLYGGGANEKLFF.